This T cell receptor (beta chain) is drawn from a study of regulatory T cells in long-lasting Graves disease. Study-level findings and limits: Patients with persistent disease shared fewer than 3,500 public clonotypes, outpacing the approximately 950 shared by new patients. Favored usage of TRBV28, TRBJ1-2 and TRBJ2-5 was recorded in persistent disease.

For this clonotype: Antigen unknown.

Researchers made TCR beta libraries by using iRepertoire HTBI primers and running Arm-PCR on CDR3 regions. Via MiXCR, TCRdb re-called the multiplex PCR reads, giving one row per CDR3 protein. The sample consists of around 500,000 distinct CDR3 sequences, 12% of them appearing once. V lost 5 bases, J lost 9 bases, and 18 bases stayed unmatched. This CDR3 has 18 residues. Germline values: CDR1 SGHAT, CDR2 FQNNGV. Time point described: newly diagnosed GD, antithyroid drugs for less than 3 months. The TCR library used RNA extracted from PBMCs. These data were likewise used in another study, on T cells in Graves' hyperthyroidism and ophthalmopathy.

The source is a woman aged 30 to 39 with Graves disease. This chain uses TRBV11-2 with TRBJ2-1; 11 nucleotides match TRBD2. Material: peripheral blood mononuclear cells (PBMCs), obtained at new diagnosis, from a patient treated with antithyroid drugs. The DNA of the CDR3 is TGTGCCAGCAGCCCGACCTCTCCCACTAGCGGGAGCGCCACTGAGCAGTTCTTC. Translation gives CASSPTSPTSGSATEQFF.